This is a list of T cell receptor beta chains from one sample in a study of beta chain features in type 1 diabetes. Data came from immunoSEQ multiplex PCR; TCRdb stores just in-frame clones and leaves some out. The sample records some 22,000 clones, 55% to 75% being singletons. The specimen sequenced was Tregs from blood. These receptors were taken from a woman aged 35 to 49 in good health. Both conserved end residues are part of each CDR3. The D gene is left open where the match is weak. Size values are once, few and many counts, or a class for expanded clones, and some rows have none.

TRBV5-4	few	TRBD1	TRBJ2-2	TGTGCCCACGCGGACAGGGGGACCGGGGAGCTGTTTTTT	CAHADRGTGELFF
TRBV19	NA	NA	TRBJ1-1	TGTGCCAGTAGTATAGGGGGTTGGAGGCCGACTGAAGCTTTCTTT	CASSIGGWRPTEAFF
TRBV6-5	NA	NA	TRBJ1-6	TGTGCCAGCAGTTACAAGATCGGGGTCTTAAATTCACCCCTCCACTTT	CASSYKIGVLNSPLHF
TRBV29-1	few	NA	TRBJ2-7	TGCAGCGTTAGCGAGGGCGAGCAGTACTTC	CSVSEGEQYF
TRBV7-2	NA	TRBD2	TRBJ2-3	TGTGCCAGCAGCTGGGGGCGGGGGGGCTTTAGCACAGATACGCAGTATTTT	CASSWGRGGFSTDTQYF
TRBV5-1	NA	TRBD2	TRBJ2-7	TGCGCCAGCAGCCAATCCAGCGACGGGGGGGGGTACGAGCAGTACTTC	CASSQSSDGGGYEQYF
TRBV4-3	few	NA	TRBJ2-1	TGCGCCAGCAGCCAAGTTCGGGGGGCGCACAATGAGCAGTTCTTC	CASSQVRGAHNEQFF
TRBV11-2	once	TRBD2	TRBJ2-3	TGTGCCAGCAGCTTCCGGACTAGCGGAAGAGATACGCAGTATTTT	CASSFRTSGRDTQYF
TRBV5-1	NA	NA	TRBJ1-2	TGCGCCAGCAGCTCGGGAGGGTCGGCTGGCTACACCTTC	CASSSGGSAGYTF
TRBV6-6	NA	NA	TRBJ1-5	TGTGCCAGCAGTTACAAGGGAGTGGGCAATCAGCCCCAGCATTTT	CASSYKGVGNQPQHF
TRBV2	NA	TRBD1	TRBJ2-3	TGTGCCAGCAGCAGACAAAGACAGGGAGATACGCAGTATTTT	CASSRQRQGDTQYF
TRBV11-2	few	NA	TRBJ2-7	TGTGCCAGCAGCGCAGCCCAGGGGCCCTCCTACGAGCAGTACTTC	CASSAAQGPSYEQYF
TRBV2	once	TRBD1	TRBJ1-2	TGTGCCAGCAGTGGACAAGGGACAGGACGGAACTATGGCTACACCTTC	CASSGQGTGRNYGYTF
TRBV21-1	NA	NA	TRBJ2-1	TGTGCCAGCAGCAAAGCCAAGGAAAACACGGACAGTCGAACCTACAATGAGCAGTTCTTC	CASSKAKENTDSRTYNEQFF
TRBV6-6	NA	NA	TRBJ2-1	TGTGCCAGCAGTTCCCGCTCTAGCTCCTACAATGAGCAGTTCTTC	CASSSRSSSYNEQFF
TRBV5-1	NA	TRBD1	TRBJ2-5	TGCGCCAGCAGCTTGCTAGGGGACAGGGGAGAGACCCAGTACTTC	CASSLLGDRGETQYF
TRBV6-6	few	NA	TRBJ2-5	TGTGCCAGCGCTAGTGAGGAGACCCAGTACTTC	CASASEETQYF
TRBV7-8	NA	NA	TRBJ2-1	TGTGCCAGCAGCTCCTCACTGAAAAGCTATGAGCAGTTCTTC	CASSSSLKSYEQFF
TRBV6-1	NA	NA	TRBJ2-2	TGTGCCAGCAGTGAAGGGCCGAACACCGGGGAGCTGTTTTTT	CASSEGPNTGELFF
TRBV6-5	few	TRBD1	TRBJ1-2	TGTGCCAGCAGTTACACGGGACAGGGGGGCCTGCGTGGCTACACCTTC	CASSYTGQGGLRGYTF
TRBV7-2	NA	TRBD1	TRBJ1-2	TGTGCCAGCAGCTTCATCCCGGGACAGCTGAACTATGGCTACACCTTC	CASSFIPGQLNYGYTF
TRBV27	few	NA	TRBJ2-6	TGTGCCAGCAGTTTTTATCAGCGGCAGGGGGGCCCTTTTTATGGGGCCAACGTCCTGACTTTC	CASSFYQRQGGPFYGANVLTF
TRBV5-1	NA	NA	TRBJ2-2	TGCGCCAGCAGCTTGGATTGGAGCGCCGGGGAGCTGTTTTTT	CASSLDWSAGELFF
TRBV5-1	NA	TRBD2	TRBJ2-2	TGCGCCAGCAGCTTGGGTCCCCGCGGGGGGAACACCGGGGAGCTGTTTTTT	CASSLGPRGGNTGELFF
TRBV7-2	NA	NA	TRBJ2-1	TGTGCCAGCAGCTCTCAGGGTCGGTCCGGCAATGAGCAGTTCTTC	CASSSQGRSGNEQFF
TRBV25-1	NA	NA	TRBJ2-5	TGTGCCAGCAGAGACAGCTACGCATTCCAAGAGACCCAGTACTTC	CASRDSYAFQETQYF
TRBV7-9	NA	NA	TRBJ1-1	TGTGCCAGCAGCGGAGAGTGGGGAGACACTGAAGCTTTCTTT	CASSGEWGDTEAFF
TRBV10-3	NA	TRBD2	TRBJ2-3	TGTGCCACAAAAGCGGGGGGCACAGATACGCAGTATTTT	CATKAGGTDTQYF
TRBV5-1	NA	NA	TRBJ2-1	TGCGCCAGCAGCTCGTTCGTAAATGAGCAGTTCTTC	CASSSFVNEQFF
TRBV9	NA	TRBD1	TRBJ1-4	TGTGCCTCAGACCCCGGGACAGGGGAAAAACTGTTTTTT	CASDPGTGEKLFF
TRBV9	NA	TRBD1	TRBJ2-6	TGTGCCAGCAGGGGACAGGGGTGGAGGAATAACGTCCTGACTTTC	CASRGQGWRNNVLTF
TRBV7-9	few	NA	TRBJ2-6	TGTGCCAGCAGCTTGGGAGCTGGGGCCAACGTCCTGACTTTC	CASSLGAGANVLTF
TRBV28	NA	TRBD1	TRBJ2-7	TGTGCCAGCAGAACACCGGGACAGGGACGGGACGAGCAGTACTTC	CASRTPGQGRDEQYF
TRBV2	NA	TRBD1	TRBJ2-7	TGTGCCAGCACGGGACAGGGTCTCTACGAGCAGTACTTC	CASTGQGLYEQYF
TRBV7-9	few	TRBD1	TRBJ1-2	TGTGCCAGCAGCTCCGAAACGCTTCTTGACAGGGGGTTTGGCTACACCTTC	CASSSETLLDRGFGYTF
TRBV4-2	few	NA	TRBJ1-5	TGTGCCAGCAGCCAAGAAGGTGGAGGGAGTCAGCCCCAGCATTTT	CASSQEGGGSQPQHF
TRBV6-5	NA	NA	TRBJ1-1	TGTGCCAGCAGTTATTCCGGGACATCAGGCACTGAAGCTTTCTTT	CASSYSGTSGTEAFF
TRBV19	NA	TRBD2	TRBJ2-7	TGTGCCAGTAAGCGTCGGGGGGGCAGGAACGAGCAGTACTTC	CASKRRGGRNEQYF
TRBV7-2	once	NA	TRBJ2-1	TGTGCCAGCAGCCTCCAAGTGTTGTCACTTTACAATGAGCAGTTCTTC	CASSLQVLSLYNEQFF
TRBV18	NA	TRBD1	TRBJ1-6	TGTGCCAGCTCACTCGACAGGGGTGAACGTTCACCCCTCCACTTT	CASSLDRGERSPLHF
TRBV4-3	few	TRBD1	TRBJ1-3	TGCGCCAGCAGCCAAGATACAGGGGGTATCTCTGGAAACACCATATATTTT	CASSQDTGGISGNTIYF
TRBV11-2	NA	TRBD1	TRBJ2-7	TGTGCCAGCAGCTTAGAGGGACAGGGGACCTACGAGCAGTACTTC	CASSLEGQGTYEQYF
TRBV6-1	NA	TRBD2	TRBJ2-5	TGTGCCAGCAGTGTACCTTTCTTTGGCCTAGCGGGGGGCCGGGAGACCCAGTACTTC	CASSVPFFGLAGGRETQYF
TRBV4-1	NA	TRBD1	TRBJ2-3	TGCGCCAGCAGCCAAGGGACAGGGGGCGCTTCAGATACGCAGTATTTT	CASSQGTGGASDTQYF
TRBV7-9	few	TRBD1	TRBJ2-1	TGTGCCAGCAGCTTCGGGGACAGCTCCTACAATGAGCAGTTCTTC	CASSFGDSSYNEQFF
TRBV9	NA	TRBD1	TRBJ1-1	TGTGCCAGCAGCGTCGGGGGACAGCAATTCGGGAACACTGAAGCTTTCTTT	CASSVGGQQFGNTEAFF
TRBV23-1	once	NA	TRBJ2-2	TGCGCCAGCAGTCATCACGGTTTTGCCGGGGAGCTGTTTTTT	CASSHHGFAGELFF
TRBV7-9	NA	NA	TRBJ2-1	TGTGCCAGCAGCTTACTAACCACAGCTTCCAATGAGCAGTTCTTC	CASSLLTTASNEQFF
TRBV11-2	once	TRBD1	TRBJ2-2	TGTGCCAGCAGCGTTGACGGGACAGGGTGGGCCGGGGAGCTGTTTTTT	CASSVDGTGWAGELFF